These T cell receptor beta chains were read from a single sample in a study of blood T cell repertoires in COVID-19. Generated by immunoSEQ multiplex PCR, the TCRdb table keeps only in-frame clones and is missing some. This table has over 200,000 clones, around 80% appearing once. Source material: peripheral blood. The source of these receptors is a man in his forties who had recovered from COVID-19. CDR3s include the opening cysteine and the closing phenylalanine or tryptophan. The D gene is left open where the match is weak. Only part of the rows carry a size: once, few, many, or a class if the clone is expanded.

TGCGCCAGCAGCCAAGATGCGAGACAGAGAATATACGAGCAGTACTTC	CASSQDARQRIYEQYF	.	.	TRBV4-1	TRBJ2-7
TGTGCCAGCAGCTTGGAGGCACTGCGGGGCTACACCTTC	CASSLEALRGYTF	.	.	TRBV11-2	TRBJ1-2
TGCGCCAGCAGCTTGCAACAGGGGGCGAGCTACACCTTC	CASSLQQGASYTF	.	TRBD1	TRBV5-1	TRBJ1-2
TGTGCCACCAGTTTCAGGGATGAGCAGTTCTTC	CATSFRDEQFF	once	.	TRBV24-1	TRBJ2-1
TGCAGCGTTATCGACACCTCAAGATCCTACGAGCAGTACTTC	CSVIDTSRSYEQYF	.	.	TRBV29-1	TRBJ2-7
TGTGCCAGCAGTGCCGGCAGGGGAGACTACAATGAGCAGTTCTTC	CASSAGRGDYNEQFF	.	.	TRBV2	TRBJ2-1
TGTGCCATCAGGACTAGCGGGAGTGACGCAGATACGCAGTATTTT	CAIRTSGSDADTQYF	.	TRBD2	TRBV10-3	TRBJ2-3
TGTGCCAGCAGCGGGACAGACCATTACGAGCAGTACTTC	CASSGTDHYEQYF	.	TRBD1	TRBV25-1	TRBJ2-7
TGCAGCGTTGACGGGACAGAAGAGACCCAGTACTTC	CSVDGTEETQYF	.	TRBD1	TRBV29-1	TRBJ2-5
TGTGCCAGCCAGGGGCAGACCCGAGGGGTTGGCTACACCTTC	CASQGQTRGVGYTF	.	.	TRBV2	TRBJ1-2
TGTGCCAGTAGTAAGCCCCGACAGGGAGAAGAGACCCAGTACTTC	CASSKPRQGEETQYF	.	TRBD1	TRBV19	TRBJ2-5
TGTGCCAGCAGTAATCTAGCGGGGGGTTCCACAGATACGCAGTATTTT	CASSNLAGGSTDTQYF	.	TRBD2	TRBV6-2/TRBV6-3	TRBJ2-3
TGTGCCAGCAGCTTAGGTTCGGTGGTAGTCGATACGCAGTATTTT	CASSLGSVVVDTQYF	once	.	TRBV7-9	TRBJ2-3